This T cell receptor beta chain was profiled in a study of blood T cells in healthy people across ages. General study results and limits: Observed TCR beta diversity per million T cells went down as age went up. This fall followed a roughly linear course with age.

To note about this clonotype: The antigen remains undetermined.

V lost 6 bases, J lost 4 bases, and 12 bases lay in between. The CDR3 has 13 residues. Sample-barcoded 5' priming and a J-beta primer mix drove a second PCR of roughly 7 to 11 cycles. Researchers report that a template-switch adaptor with 12 random nucleotides tagged each cDNA molecule. Via MiXCR, TCRdb re-called the 5' RACE reads, giving one row per CDR3 protein. This sample has 1.4 million or so distinct CDR3 sequences, with about 45% found just once. The individuals who served as donors were healthy Caucasians living in Russia, aged roughly 6 to 95. The source of this sequence is a woman under 30 in good health. The source material was blood. The chain couples TRBV12-3 or TRBV12-4 to TRBJ2-5; D is perhaps TRBD2 (5 bases). CDR3 amino acids: CASSRNSAETQYF. The CDR3 DNA reads TGTGCCAGCAGCCGTAATAGCGCAGAGACCCAGTACTTC.